Following are 18 T cell receptor beta chains from one sample sequenced in a study of blood T cell repertoires in COVID-19. Clones were sequenced by immunoSEQ multiplex PCR, and TCRdb holds only the in-frame ones, with some missing. The table includes approximately 200,000 clones, roughly four fifths detected once. The sample taken for sequencing was PBMCs or T cells enriched from blood (not recorded which). These receptors originate from a man aged 55 to 70 who had recovered from COVID-19.

CDR3 sequence: CASSSSRDRNEQYF. CDR3 in DNA: TGTGCCAGCAGCTCCAGCCGGGACAGAAACGAGCAGTACTTC. V gene TRBV7-2 combines with J gene TRBJ2-7; 7 bases match TRBD1. Germline CDR1 and CDR2: SGHTA and FQGNSA. The CDR3 has 14 amino acids. The J segment lost 5 bases and the V segment lost 4 bases, leaving 8 bases of the junction unmatched.

The gene calls are TRBV14 and TRBJ1-6; D call uncertain. The germline V and J ends were trimmed by 2 bases and 10 bases, with 15 bases remaining between them. The germline CDR1 and CDR2 sequences are SGHDN and FVKESK. The CDR3 has 15 amino acids. The CDR3 loop reads CASSQRSWFGSPLHF. DNA of the CDR3: TGTGCCAGCAGCCAACGTAGCTGGTTTGGATCACCCCTCCACTTT.

This chain uses TRBV18 with TRBJ2-1, with 9 bases lining up with TRBD1. Germline assignment: CDR1 KGHSH and CDR2 LQKENI. V trimming: 8 bases; J trimming: 8 bases; junction bases outside the gene matches: 19. CDR3 size: 17 residues. The CDR3 protein is CASLPGIGGQGYYEQFF. DNA for the CDR3: TGTGCCAGCCTCCCTGGAATAGGGGGACAGGGTTACTATGAGCAGTTCTTC. The whole variable domain, filled in from reference TRBV18 and TRBJ2-1, reads NAGVMQNPRHLVRRRGQEARLRCSPMKGHSHVYWYRQLPEEGLKFMVYLQKENIIDESGMPKERFSAEFPKEGPSILRIQQVVRGDSAAYFCASLPGIGGQGYYEQFFGPGTRLTVL.

V and J are TRBV11-2 and TRBJ1-6; perhaps TRBD1 as D (6 bases). Trimming left V 1 base short and J 4 bases short, with 8 bases between. CDR1 and CDR2 (germline): SGHAT, FQNNGV. The length of the CDR3 is 15 residues. The CDR3 region has the DNA TGTGCCAGCAGCTTAGTTGGACAGTATAATTCACCCCTCCACTTT. Residues: CASSLVGQYNSPLHF.

The chain joins TRBV25-1 to TRBJ2-1, with D possibly TRBD2 on 5 matching bases. Germline V gene lookup returns CDR1 MGHDK and CDR2 SYGVNS. V was trimmed by 4 bases and J by 7 bases, leaving 14 bases between them. CDR3 length: 14 amino acids. CDR3 protein: CASSGAGSINEQFF. The CDR3 nucleotides are TGTGCCAGCAGTGGGGCGGGTAGCATTAATGAGCAGTTCTTC. Complete variable domain (other parts from reference TRBV25-1 and TRBJ2-1): EADIYQTPRYLVIGTGKKITLECSQTMGHDKMYWYQQDPGMELHLIHYSYGVNSTEKGDLSSESTVSRIRTEHFPLTLESARPSHTSQYLCASSGAGSINEQFFGPGTRLTVL.

The chain uses TRBV11-3 and TRBJ1-4, with no clear D. CDR3 length: 13 amino acids. CDR1 is SGHNT and CDR2 is YENEEA in the germline V gene. V lost 5 bases, J lost 7 bases, and 11 bases lay in between. DNA for the CDR3: TGTGCCAGCAGCCTGGCCCGAGGTGAAAAACTGTTTTTT. Encoded protein: CASSLARGEKLFF. The variable domain in full, completed from reference TRBV11-3 and TRBJ1-4, reads EAGVVQSPRYKIIEKKQPVAFWCNPISGHNTLYWYLQNLGQGPELLIRYENEEAVDDSQLPKDRFSAERLKGVDSTLKIQPAELGDSAVYLCASSLARGEKLFFGSGTQLSVL.

There are a few counts of this clone. The chain has TRBV7-9 and TRBJ1-3; D not certain. Germline V gene data show CDR1 as SEHNR and CDR2 as FQNEAQ (reference sequence). V was clipped by 4 bases and J by 0 bases, with 7 bases between them. CDR3 length equals 14 residues. The CDR3 DNA reads as TGTGCCAGCAGCTCTAATCTCTCTGGAAACACCATATATTTT. Translated, it gives CASSSNLSGNTIYF.

This clone was seen only once. The chain combines TRBV11-2 with TRBJ2-5; 7 positions agree with TRBD1. J lost 4 bases, V lost 6 bases, and 8 bases had no gene match. CDR3 size: 14 residues. Germline V CDR1 and CDR2: SGHAT, FQNNGV. CDR3 amino acids: CASRRRTGPETQYF. In DNA, the CDR3 is TGTGCCAGCAGGAGGAGGACAGGCCCAGAGACCCAGTACTTC.

The chain recombines TRBV3-1 (or the pseudogene TRBV3-2) with TRBJ1-1; D ambiguous. The CDR3 length is 13 residues. V lost 1 base and J 12 bases, leaving 15 bases between the germline ends. Germline-derived CDR1 and CDR2 are LGHDT and YNNKEL (reference sequence). The chain's CDR3 is CASSQGFGIVPFF. DNA for the CDR3: TGTGCCAGCAGCCAAGGATTCGGGATAGTCCCTTTCTTT.

The J gene is TRBJ1-1, the V gene TRBV11-2; D perhaps matches TRBD1 (6 bases). CDR1 and CDR2 (germline): SGHAT, FQNNGV. Trimming removed 2 bases from V and 5 bases from J, with 12 bases in between. The CDR3 totals 14 residues. The CDR3 sequence: CASSLQGRGTEAFF. CDR3 nucleotides: TGTGCCAGCAGCTTACAGGGGCGAGGAACTGAAGCTTTCTTT.

This chain links TRBV7-2 with TRBJ2-7, with 10 bases matching TRBD1. This CDR3 spans 17 amino acids. Germline CDR1 reads SGHTA; CDR2 reads FQGNSA. Trimming removed 1 base from V and 2 bases from J; junction bases left unmatched: 8. The CDR3 region has the DNA TGTGCCAGCAGCTTAGGACCCCCGGGACAGGGGACCTACGAGCAGTACTTC. This gives the protein CASSLGPPGQGTYEQYF.

This clone appeared once. V usage is TRBV24-1 and J usage is TRBJ2-5; D remains unclear. CDR1 KGHDR and CDR2 SFDVKD come from the germline V gene. The CDR3 has 14 amino acids. V was clipped by 4 bases and J by 5 bases, with 13 bases between them. CDR3 amino acids: CATSESRVGETQYF. The DNA for the CDR3 is TGTGCCACCAGTGAGTCTAGAGTCGGCGAGACCCAGTACTTC.

This chain uses TRBV4-2 with TRBJ2-1, with TRBD1 matching over 9 bases. There are 16 residues in the CDR3. Trimming cost V 3 bases and J 2 bases; bases outside gene matches: 5. The germline V gene has CDR1 LGHNA and CDR2 YNFKEQ. The CDR3 sequence: CASSHLRQGAYNEQFF. DNA of the CDR3: TGTGCCAGCAGCCACCTAAGACAGGGGGCCTACAATGAGCAGTTCTTC.

The chain employs TRBV29-1 and TRBJ2-5; 9 positions agree with TRBD2. The CDR3 extends over 12 amino acids. V shed 5 bases and J 4 bases; nucleotides not matched to a gene: 2. Per germline, CDR1 SQVTM and CDR2 ANQGSEA. CDR3 nucleotides: TGCAGCGTTTCAGCGGGGGGAGAGACCCAGTACTTC. This sequence encodes CSVSAGGETQYF.

The rearrangement links TRBV7-3 to TRBJ1-1; D may be TRBD1 (5 bases). Deletions cut 0 bases from V and 4 bases from J, with 9 bases between. Germline V gene sequence: CDR1 SGHTA, CDR2 FQGTGA. The CDR3 is 14 amino acids. CDR3 loop: CASSLTGGGTEAFF. The DNA of the CDR3 is TGTGCCAGCAGCTTAACGGGGGGAGGCACTGAAGCTTTCTTT.

V is TRBV11-3 and J is TRBJ2-1, with 8 bases fitting TRBD2. The CDR3 is made up of 14 amino acids. Germline CDR1 is SGHNT and CDR2 is YENEEA. V shed 5 bases and J 4 bases; nucleotides not matched to a gene: 4. CDR3 DNA sequence: TGTGCCAGCAGCCCCGGGGGGGCGTACAATGAGCAGTTCTTC. It specifies CASSPGGAYNEQFF.

The chain joins TRBV5-1 to TRBJ1-1, with D possibly TRBD1 on 5 matching bases. Looked up from germline, CDR1 is SGHRS and CDR2 is YFSETQ. V lost 0 bases and J lost 5, with 11 bases in between. There are 14 residues in the CDR3. The CDR3 coding sequence is TGCGCCAGCAGCTTGGGAAACCAGGGAACTGAAGCTTTCTTT. Its translation: CASSLGNQGTEAFF.

V is TRBV5-1 and J is TRBJ2-7; the match to TRBD1 covers 8 bases. This CDR3 contains 13 residues. Germline V CDR1 and CDR2: SGHRS, YFSETQ. The ends lost 0 bases at V and 5 bases at J; junction bases unmatched: 1. The CDR3 is CASSLVRGHEQYF. The CDR3, as DNA: TGCGCCAGCAGCTTGGTCAGGGGGCACGAGCAGTACTTC.